This entry lists 10 T cell receptor beta chains sequenced from one sample in a study of beta chain features in type 1 diabetes. Every isolated RNA sample was fully reverse transcribed, so sequencing captured expressed TCRB transcripts. Sequencing was performed with immunoSEQ multiplex PCR; in TCRdb, only in-frame clones are kept and a portion is missing. Among around 500,000 clones listed, roughly 10% were seen once. The source material was naive CD4+ T cells from blood. The receptor set was obtained from a young woman in good health.

This clone was picked up a small number of times. This rearrangement joins TRBV13 to TRBJ2-1, with TRBD2 identical over 14 bases. This CDR3 has 17 residues. The germline CDR1 and CDR2 sequences are PRHDT and FYEKMQ (reference sequence). Losses at the gene ends were 5 bases for V and 5 bases for J; bases not matched to a gene: 8. Written as DNA, the CDR3 is TGTGCCAGCAGCAAGGGACTAGCGGGAGTGAGGGACAATGAGCAGTTCTTC. This codes for CASSKGLAGVRDNEQFF.

The J gene is TRBJ2-5, the V gene TRBV29-1, with D perhaps TRBD1 (6 bases). This CDR3 has 12 amino acids. V was shortened by 6 bases and J by 4 bases, with 12 bases between the two germline ends. Per the germline V gene, CDR1 is SQVTM and CDR2 is ANQGSEA. The CDR3 DNA follows: TGCAGCGTCACTCAGGGGATAGAGACCCAGTACTTC. Amino acid sequence: CSVTQGIETQYF.

This clone has a handful of counts. The chain employs TRBV11-2 and TRBJ1-2; a possible D gene is TRBD1 (5 bases). CDR3 size: 13 residues. Trimming pared 3 bases from V and 4 bases from J, leaving 9 bases between. Germline CDR1 and CDR2: SGHAT and FQNNGV. CDR3 protein: CASSFGTGYGYTF. CDR3 in DNA: TGTGCCAGCAGCTTCGGCACAGGCTATGGCTACACCTTC.

This clone was detected only a few times. V gene TRBV10-3 combines with J gene TRBJ2-4; unclear D gene. Trimming cost V 10 bases and J 0 bases, with 16 bases left between them. There are 15 residues in the CDR3. Germline V gives CDR1 ENHRY, CDR2 SYGVKD. CDR3 residues: CATTDPARAKNIQYF. The DNA of the CDR3 is TGTGCCACGACGGACCCGGCTCGAGCCAAAAACATTCAGTACTTC.

The J gene is TRBJ2-2, the V gene TRBV29-1; a possible D gene is TRBD2 (5 bases). CDR1 and CDR2 (germline): SQVTM, ANQGSEA. V lost 5 bases and J 3 bases, leaving 16 bases between the germline ends. The CDR3 loop spans 15 amino acids. In DNA, the CDR3 is TGCAGCGTTCTTCTCAGCGGTCCGGACACCGGGGAGCTGTTTTTT. Amino acid sequence: CSVLLSGPDTGELFF.

This chain uses TRBV14 with TRBJ2-3, with 8 bases aligning to TRBD2. The junction had 7 bases not matched to a gene; V was cut back by 5 bases and J by 3 bases. Germline loops: CDR1 SGHDN, CDR2 FVKESK. CDR3 length: 15 amino acids. The CDR3 sequence: CASSFRPGGTDTQYF. The CDR3 DNA reads TGTGCCAGCAGCTTCCGGCCGGGAGGGACAGATACGCAGTATTTT. Based on the CDR3 plus reference TRBV14 and TRBJ2-3, the full variable domain is EAGVTQFPSHSVIEKGQTVTLRCDPISGHDNLYWYRRVMGKEIKFLLHFVKESKQDESGMPNNRFLAERTGGTYSTLKVQPAELEDSGVYFCASSFRPGGTDTQYFGPGTRLTVL.

This clone was seen only a few times. The CDR3 region has the DNA TGCAGCGTTGACGGGGCCACGGGGGGCACAGATACGCAGTATTTT. Its translation: CSVDGATGGTDTQYF. V gene TRBV29-1 combines with J gene TRBJ2-3; possible D gene TRBD2, 6 bases. CDR3 length: 15 residues. The ends were cut back, 3 bases at V and 1 base at J, with 14 bases in the middle. Germline V CDR1 and CDR2: SQVTM, ANQGSEA.

The chain joins TRBV27 to TRBJ2-5; no clear D gene. The germline V gene encodes CDR1 MNHEY and CDR2 SMNVEV (reference sequence). This CDR3 comprises 14 residues. The V gene lost 5 bases and the J gene lost 1 base, with 11 bases spanning the gap. The CDR3 region has the DNA TGTGCCAGCAGTCCCCTCAGGTCCCAAGAGACCCAGTACTTC. Encoded protein: CASSPLRSQETQYF.

This clone turned up a few times. The V call is TRBV10-3, the J call TRBJ1-2; 12 bases agree with TRBD1. The CDR3 is 16 residues long. Losses at the gene ends were 4 bases for V and 3 bases for J; bases not matched to a gene: 6. Germline V gene data show CDR1 as ENHRY and CDR2 as SYGVKD. CDR3 sequence: CAISVGDRGHDYGYTF. CDR3 coding DNA: TGTGCCATCAGTGTAGGGGACAGGGGGCATGACTATGGCTACACCTTC.

The table lists this clone with a few counts. The chain joins TRBV7-9 to TRBJ2-3; 7 bases agree with TRBD1. This CDR3 is built from 14 residues. V trimming: 5 bases; J trimming: 6 bases; junction bases outside the gene matches: 8. Germline V lookup: CDR1 SEHNR, CDR2 FQNEAQ (reference sequence). As DNA, the CDR3 is TGTGCCAGCAGCCCTCACACAGGGGAGGATACGCAGTATTTT. Translated, it gives CASSPHTGEDTQYF.